One and the same sample provided the 27 T cell receptor beta chains below, sequenced in a study of control samples from healthy donors and cancer patients. Generated by immunoSEQ multiplex PCR, the TCRdb table keeps only in-frame clones and is missing some. The sample includes 390,000 or so clones, 80% to 95% of them seen just once. Sequenced input: PBMCs. The receptors here all came from a man aged 40-50 years with head and neck cancer.

The J gene is TRBJ1-4, the V gene TRBV6-5; D may be TRBD1 (6 bases). The V gene's germline CDR1 is MNHEY and CDR2 SVGAGI. The CDR3 has 16 residues. Trimming took 0 bases from V and 11 from J, leaving 19 bases between them. Here the CDR3 DNA reads TGTGCCAGCAGTTACTCGACAGGCAGGGCCAGTGGGAAACTGTTTTTT. Amino acids: CASSYSTGRASGKLFF.

This clone has just a few counts. The gene calls are TRBV11-2 and TRBJ2-7; 13 bases are a match to TRBD2. V was clipped by 5 bases and J by 4 bases; unmatched bases: 8. The CDR3 consists of 16 residues. Germline CDR1 SGHAT, CDR2 FQNNGV. The CDR3 DNA reads TGTGCCAGCAGCCGACTGACTAGCGGGAGGTTTTACGAGCAGTACTTC. Translating it yields CASSRLTSGRFYEQYF.

The chain is built from TRBV18 and TRBJ2-3; 8 bases align to TRBD1. Germline values: CDR1 KGHSH, CDR2 LQKENI. V lost 3 bases, J lost 0 bases, and 5 bases stayed unmatched. CDR3 length: 16 residues. The CDR3 reads CASSPFRQGSTDTQYF. CDR3 sequence (DNA): TGTGCCAGCTCACCTTTCCGACAGGGGAGCACAGATACGCAGTATTTT.

This sequence joins TRBV29-1 and TRBJ2-2; 7 bases are shared with TRBD2. Germline CDR1 reads SQVTM; CDR2 reads ANQGSEA. The J segment lost 4 bases and the V segment lost 3 bases, leaving 2 bases of the junction unmatched. This CDR3 has 13 residues. The CDR3 sequence is CSVDPSGTGELFF. CDR3 DNA sequence: TGCAGCGTTGATCCTAGCGGCACCGGGGAGCTGTTTTTT.

A word on this clone: Mismatch with germline at one junction end may stem from a read error. V usage is TRBV2 and J usage is TRBJ1-1; D may be TRBD1 (5 bases). From germline, CDR1 is SNHLY and CDR2 FYNNEI. There are 15 residues in the CDR3. The CDR3 here is CASVDPGQKNSEAFF. The CDR3 DNA follows: TGTGCCAGCGTAGACCCGGGGCAAAAGAACAGTGAAGCTTTCTTT.

The rearrangement joins TRBV6-5 to TRBJ2-5; D remains unclear. The CDR3 covers 12 residues. Trimming stripped 4 bases from V and 5 bases from J, with 8 bases between. The V gene's germline CDR1 is MNHEY and CDR2 SVGAGI. The DNA for the CDR3 is TGTGCCAGCAGTTCATCCCCGGAGACCCAGTACTTC. Translating it yields CASSSSPETQYF.

The chain is built from TRBV10-3 and TRBJ2-7; TRBD1 might be the D (6 bases). This CDR3 comprises 13 residues. Germline assignment: CDR1 ENHRY and CDR2 SYGVKD. Trimming stripped 5 bases from V and 3 bases from J, with 11 bases between. The CDR3 here is CAISRETGYEQYF. The CDR3, as DNA: TGTGCCATCAGTCGAGAGACAGGCTACGAGCAGTACTTC.

The chain employs TRBV28 and TRBJ2-3; 12 bases are a match to TRBD1. The germline V gene encodes CDR1 MDHEN and CDR2 SYDVKM. V lost 4 bases to trimming and J lost 6 bases; unmatched junction nucleotides: 11. The CDR3 is 17 residues long. The CDR3 nucleotides are TGTGCCAGCAGTTCCCAAACCGGGACAGGGGGCGAGGATACGCAGTATTTT. Protein sequence: CASSSQTGTGGEDTQYF. The whole variable domain, filled in from reference TRBV28 and TRBJ2-3, reads DVKVTQSSRYLVKRTGEKVFLECVQDMDHENMFWYRQDPGLGLRLIYFSYDVKMKEKGDIPEGYSVSREKKERFSLILESASTNQTSMYLCASSSQTGTGGEDTQYFGPGTRLTVL.

This clone is a singleton in its sample. The chain is built from TRBV15 and TRBJ1-5, with 8 positions matching TRBD1. Germline V lookup: CDR1 LNHNV, CDR2 YYDKDF (reference sequence). This CDR3 has 16 residues. Trimming cost V 3 bases and J 7 bases; bases outside gene matches: 11. CDR3 nucleotides: TGTGCCACCAGCAGGGCGCAGACAGGGGCGGGGCAGCCCCAGCATTTT. Its protein product is CATSRAQTGAGQPQHF.

The CDR3 sequence: CAIRPGQGVTNEKLFF. The CDR3 DNA is TGTGCCATCAGACCGGGACAGGGGGTAACTAATGAAAAACTGTTTTTT. This chain connects TRBV10-3 to TRBJ1-4, with 11 positions matching TRBD1. V was clipped by 6 bases and J by 1 base; unmatched bases: 4. This CDR3 has 16 amino acids. Germline-derived CDR1 and CDR2 are ENHRY and SYGVKD.

The chain employs TRBV18 and TRBJ1-4; tentative D call: TRBD1 (6 bases). Germline V lookup: CDR1 KGHSH, CDR2 LQKENI. The CDR3 totals 16 residues. Trimming removed 3 bases from V and 8 bases from J, with 19 bases in between. DNA of the CDR3: TGTGCCAGCTCACCCACCACCACACAGGGTGGCGAAAAACTGTTTTTT. The encoded protein is CASSPTTTQGGEKLFF.

The chain combines TRBV28 with TRBJ1-5; D may be TRBD1 (6 bases). V was pared by 4 bases and J by 6 bases, with 16 bases between. The CDR3 spans 15 residues. The germline gives CDR1 MDHEN, CDR2 SYDVKM. CDR3 in amino acids: CASSSLGSGVQPQHF. The CDR3 DNA is TGTGCCAGCAGTTCCTTGGGGTCAGGGGTTCAGCCCCAGCATTTT.

J is TRBJ2-1 and V is TRBV28; tentative D call: TRBD2 (5 bases). The V and J ends lost 5 bases and 0 bases respectively, with 8 bases between them. From germline, CDR1 is MDHEN and CDR2 SYDVKM. The CDR3 extends over 14 amino acids. The CDR3 is CASSGSYSYNEQFF. As DNA, the CDR3 is TGTGCCAGCAGTGGGAGCTACTCCTACAATGAGCAGTTCTTC. Filled out from reference TRBV28 and TRBJ2-1, the complete variable domain reads DVKVTQSSRYLVKRTGEKVFLECVQDMDHENMFWYRQDPGLGLRLIYFSYDVKMKEKGDIPEGYSVSREKKERFSLILESASTNQTSMYLCASSGSYSYNEQFFGPGTRLTVL.

This rearrangement joins TRBV20-1 to TRBJ2-1, with D uncertain. From germline, CDR1 is DFQATT and CDR2 SNEGSKA (reference sequence). This CDR3 region has 11 residues. Trimming removed 3 bases at V and 10 bases at J, with 10 bases between. The CDR3 sequence: CSAREIREQFF. Here the CDR3 DNA reads TGCAGTGCTAGGGAAATTCGCGAGCAGTTCTTC.

On this clone itself: The identical CDR3 is also encoded by other nucleotide sequences in the sample. The chain couples TRBV5-1 to TRBJ2-5; D assignment may be TRBD1 or TRBD2 (5 bases each). V dropped 0 bases and J dropped 1 base, with 7 bases sitting between them. Germline CDR1 reads SGHRS; CDR2 reads YFSETQ. CDR3 size: 14 residues. The CDR3 here is CASSLVGPQETQYF. The CDR3 DNA sequence: TGCGCCAGCAGCTTGGTGGGACCCCAAGAGACCCAGTACTTC.

V usage is TRBV25-1 and J usage is TRBJ2-6; D unresolved. CDR3 length: 18 residues. The V end was cut by 5 bases, the J end by 0 bases, with 17 bases between. The germline CDR1 and CDR2 sequences are MGHDK and SYGVNS. The CDR3 is CASSPTWQVNSGANVLTF. CDR3 nucleotides: TGTGCCAGCAGTCCCACTTGGCAGGTCAACTCTGGGGCCAACGTCCTGACTTTC.

The V gene is TRBV9, the J gene TRBJ1-4, with 8 bases lining up with TRBD1. The CDR3 runs 14 residues. The germline gives CDR1 SGDLS, CDR2 YYNGEE. V dropped 5 bases and J dropped 6; count of bases not matched to a gene: 6. CDR3 sequence (DNA): TGTGCCAGCAGACCCGACAGGGGAGATGAAAAACTGTTTTTT. This encodes CASRPDRGDEKLFF.

The chain links TRBV27 to TRBJ2-3, with D maybe TRBD2 (6 bases). V dropped 8 bases and J dropped 6 bases, with 15 bases sitting between them. The germline gives CDR1 MNHEY, CDR2 SMNVEV (reference sequence). The CDR3 sequence is 13 residues long. The CDR3 region has the DNA TGTGCCAGCTCTCGAAGGAGGGCCGATACGCAGTATTTT. It encodes CASSRRRADTQYF.

The chain uses TRBV10-3 and TRBJ1-6, with a tentative D call TRBD1 (5 bases). V dropped 6 bases and J dropped 9 bases, with 18 bases sitting between them. From germline, CDR1 is ENHRY and CDR2 SYGVKD. The CDR3 loop spans 15 amino acids. DNA for the CDR3: TGTGCCATCAGCCGCGAGGGGACGGTGGGTTCACCCCTCCACTTT. It specifies CAISREGTVGSPLHF.

This chain connects TRBV6-5 to TRBJ1-1; D is ambiguous. In germline, CDR1 is MNHEY, CDR2 SVGAGI. The CDR3 extends over 10 amino acids. Trimming took 6 bases from V and 8 from J, leaving 7 bases between them. The CDR3 region is CASSRAEAFF. DNA for the CDR3: TGTGCCAGCAGCCGGGCAGAAGCTTTCTTT.

This clone was recorded only once. V usage is TRBV7-6 and J usage is TRBJ1-1; no reliable D call. Looked up from germline, CDR1 is SGHVS and CDR2 is FNYEAQ. Between the trimmed V and J ends, which lost 2 bases and 0 bases, there was a span of 4 bases. This CDR3 region has 13 residues. The CDR3 loop reads CASSLWMNTEAFF. The CDR3 nucleotides read TGTGCCAGCAGCTTATGGATGAACACTGAAGCTTTCTTT.

The rearrangement links TRBV28 to TRBJ2-1; 11 bases match TRBD2. The CDR3 spans 17 residues. V lost 8 bases to trimming and J lost 9 bases; unmatched junction nucleotides: 18. Germline CDR1 reads MDHEN; CDR2 reads SYDVKM. The CDR3 sequence is CASRKGSGGVLQSEQFF. DNA for the CDR3: TGTGCCAGCCGTAAGGGTAGCGGGGGGGTACTACAGAGTGAGCAGTTCTTC.

This clone was observed once. The V and J genes are TRBV19 and TRBJ1-1; 7 bases are a match to TRBD1. Germline V lookup: CDR1 LNHDA, CDR2 SQIVND (reference sequence). Germline trimming cut 3 bases from V and 6 bases from J; bases unmatched to any gene: 4. The length of the CDR3 is 13 residues. The chain's CDR3 is CASSISRGAEAFF. Written as DNA, the CDR3 is TGTGCCAGTAGTATTTCCAGGGGGGCTGAAGCTTTCTTT.

This clone appeared a few times. The chain has TRBV4-1 and TRBJ2-2, with 7 bases matching TRBD1. The germline gives CDR1 MGHRA, CDR2 YSYEKL. This CDR3 has 15 residues. With V trimmed by 1 base and J by 6 bases, 5 bases remained unmatched. The CDR3 protein is CASSQARGNAGELFF. The CDR3 nucleotides read TGCGCCAGCAGCCAAGCCAGGGGGAATGCCGGGGAGCTGTTTTTT.

This sequence joins TRBV5-1 and TRBJ2-7, with D perhaps TRBD1 or TRBD2 (7 bases each). Germline V lookup: CDR1 SGHRS, CDR2 YFSETQ. The CDR3 spans 14 residues. Trimming left V 4 bases short and J 4 bases short, with 15 bases between. The CDR3 spells CASSLRQGGYEQYF. DNA for the CDR3: TGCGCCAGCAGCCTACGACAGGGAGGGTACGAGCAGTACTTC. The variable domain in full, completed from reference TRBV5-1 and TRBJ2-7, reads KAGVTQTPRYLIKTRGQQVTLSCSPISGHRSVSWYQQTPGQGLQFLFEYFSETQRNKGNFPGRFSGRQFSNSRSEMNVSTLELGDSALYLCASSLRQGGYEQYFGPGTRLTVT.

This chain uses TRBV7-9 with TRBJ2-2; D is perhaps TRBD1 (5 bases). The CDR3 spans 13 residues. V shed 4 bases and J shed 6 bases, with 9 bases lying between them. Germline CDR1 is SEHNR and CDR2 is FQNEAQ (reference sequence). The CDR3 region is CASSSPGPGELFF. CDR3 nucleotide sequence: TGTGCCAGCAGCTCCCCAGGGCCCGGGGAGCTGTTTTTT.

This chain links TRBV11-2 with TRBJ1-1; weak D call: TRBD1 (5 bases). Germline V gene sequence: CDR1 SGHAT, CDR2 FQNNGV. Trimming pared 2 bases from V and 4 bases from J, leaving 11 bases between. The CDR3 is made up of 14 amino acids. This CDR3 is CASSLQQGGTEAFF. CDR3 DNA sequence: TGTGCCAGCAGCTTACAGCAGGGTGGCACTGAAGCTTTCTTT.